Each of the 19 T cell receptor beta chains below was sequenced from the same sample in a study of CD8+ T cells in alopecia areata. Sequencing relied on a cDNA template that was reverse transcribed from extracted RNA. Data came from immunoSEQ multiplex PCR; TCRdb stores just in-frame clones and leaves some out. Seen here are roughly 140,000 clones, 65% to 90% observed once, and the top ten hold just under 25%. Treatment defined: oral pan-JAK inhibitor, 5-10 mg twice daily. The sample was CD8+ T cells sorted from blood, taken at week 4, from a patient treated with tofacitinib. The receptors here all came from a human donor with alopecia areata.

V is TRBV19 and J is TRBJ2-3; tentatively, D is TRBD2 (6 bases). This CDR3 region has 15 residues. The germline V gene encodes CDR1 LNHDA and CDR2 SQIVND (reference sequence). Trimming shortened V by 5 bases and J by 5 bases, and 17 bases separated the two germline ends. The CDR3 DNA sequence: TGTGCCAGTAGTCCGCAATGGCGGGGAGGAGATACGCAGTATTTT. Amino acids: CASSPQWRGGDTQYF.

This rearrangement joins TRBV19 to TRBJ2-7; no firm D call. Germline assignment: CDR1 LNHDA and CDR2 SQIVND (reference sequence). Deletions cut 3 bases from V and 1 base from J, with 10 bases between. The CDR3 runs to 14 residues. CDR3 coding DNA: TGTGCCAGTAGTATGGGAAGCCCTTCCTACGAGCAGTACTTC. It translates to CASSMGSPSYEQYF.

The rearrangement links TRBV4-3 to TRBJ1-5; maybe TRBD1 (6 bases). Germline values: CDR1 LGHNA, CDR2 YSLEER. The CDR3 is 15 amino acids. V shed 3 bases and J shed 6 bases, with 15 bases lying between them. CDR3 residues: CASSQTQGDGQPQHF. CDR3 coding DNA: TGCGCCAGCAGCCAGACACAGGGTGATGGTCAGCCCCAGCATTTT.

The rearrangement uses TRBV7-8 and TRBJ2-3; no clear D gene. Germline CDR1 reads SGHVS; CDR2 reads FQNEAQ. Trimming pared 5 bases from V and 3 bases from J, leaving 6 bases between. The CDR3 is made up of 12 amino acids. CDR3 sequence reads: CASSRRTDTQYF. CDR3 sequence (DNA): TGTGCCAGCAGCCGTAGAACAGATACGCAGTATTTT.

This chain links TRBV7-9 with TRBJ2-3, with 9 bases matching TRBD2. This CDR3 has 16 amino acids. With V trimmed by 5 bases and J by 4 bases, 10 bases remained unmatched. The germline gives CDR1 SEHNR, CDR2 FQNEAQ (reference sequence). As DNA, the CDR3 is TGTGCCAGCAGCGCGGGTACTAGCGGGTACCCAGATACGCAGTATTTT. Its translation is CASSAGTSGYPDTQYF.

This clone has a handful of counts. This sequence joins TRBV6-7 and TRBJ2-4; unclear D gene. TRBV6-7 falls under the ORF class, with uncertain function. The CDR3 sequence is 10 residues long. V was pared by 11 bases and J by 5 bases, with 7 bases between. CDR3 nucleotide sequence: TGTGCCCCAAAGGAAAACATTCAGTACTTC. Translating it yields CAPKENIQYF.

To note about this clone: At one of its ends the junction is not consistent with the germline gene, which may arise from a read error. The chain couples TRBV25-1 to TRBJ1-5; a possible D gene is TRBD1 (5 bases). This CDR3 has 17 amino acids. Germline V CDR1 and CDR2: MGHDK, SYGVNS. The CDR3 sequence: CASSESGMGGSNQPQHF. DNA of the CDR3: TGTGCCAGCAGCGAATCAGGGATGGGGGGTAGCAATCAGCCCCAGCATTTT.

The chain joins TRBV5-6 to TRBJ2-2; D gene ambiguous. The V and J ends lost 5 bases and 5 bases respectively, with 13 bases between them. This CDR3 region has 14 residues. Germline V gives CDR1 SGHDT, CDR2 YYEEEE. This CDR3 is CASSPKMGTGELFF. In nucleotides, the CDR3 is TGTGCCAGCAGTCCGAAAATGGGGACCGGGGAGCTGTTTTTT.

V and J are TRBV5-1 and TRBJ2-7, with TRBD2 matching over 7 bases. V lost 1 base, J lost 1 base, and 2 bases stayed unmatched. This CDR3 spans 14 amino acids. Germline V gene sequence: CDR1 SGHRS, CDR2 YFSETQ. CDR3 region: CASSLSGGSYEQYF. In DNA, the CDR3 is TGCGCCAGCAGCTTGTCCGGGGGGTCCTACGAGCAGTACTTC.

This clone was recorded a few times. V usage is TRBV2 and J usage is TRBJ2-5, with D perhaps given as TRBD1 or TRBD2 (5 bases each). The CDR3 has 15 residues. From germline, CDR1 is SNHLY and CDR2 FYNNEI. V was pared by 7 bases and J by 9 bases, with 24 bases between. The CDR3 protein is CASTLPGPGILAQYF. In nucleotides, the CDR3 is TGTGCCAGCACACTACCGGGGCCAGGCATTTTAGCCCAGTACTTC.

The chain employs TRBV25-1 and TRBJ2-2, with D perhaps TRBD2 (6 bases). The V end lost 6 bases, the J end lost 1 base, and 18 bases lay between the germline ends. The CDR3 loop spans 17 amino acids. The germline gives CDR1 MGHDK, CDR2 SYGVNS. CDR3: CASRGGPGTLNTGELFF. The CDR3 DNA is TGTGCCAGCAGGGGGGGTCCCGGGACGTTGAACACCGGGGAGCTGTTTTTT.

V is TRBV6-5 and J is TRBJ2-1, with 7 bases identical to TRBD1. The CDR3 is made up of 12 amino acids. Germline CDR1 MNHEY, CDR2 SVGAGI. Trimming removed 2 bases from V and 15 bases from J; junction bases left unmatched: 7. Here the CDR3 reads CASSYRTGRWFF. The CDR3 DNA reads as TGTGCCAGCAGTTACAGGACAGGTCGTTGGTTCTTC.

This chain links TRBV4-1 with TRBJ2-3; the D is unclear. Trimming removed 5 bases from V and 1 base from J, with 10 bases in between. CDR3 length: 14 residues. Germline V gene data show CDR1 as MGHRA and CDR2 as YSYEKL. The DNA for the CDR3 is TGCGCCAGCAGCGGCCTACACGGCACAGATACGCAGTATTTT. It is translated as CASSGLHGTDTQYF.

This clone was seen only a few times. V is TRBV4-1 and J is TRBJ2-3; 7 bases agree with TRBD2. This CDR3 contains 16 residues. Germline V CDR1 and CDR2: MGHRA, YSYEKL. V lost 3 bases, J lost 5 bases, and 11 bases stayed unmatched. The CDR3 nucleotides are TGCGCCAGCAGCCACCAGACGCGGGGGACTGGAGATACGCAGTATTTT. Amino acid sequence: CASSHQTRGTGDTQYF.

The chain uses TRBV9 and TRBJ1-1; no clear D gene. The V gene's germline CDR1 is SGDLS and CDR2 YYNGEE. The CDR3 is 13 residues long. Trimming pared 4 bases from V and 6 bases from J, leaving 13 bases between. CDR3 residues: CASSLKEISEAFF. CDR3 in DNA: TGTGCCAGCAGCCTAAAAGAAATCTCTGAAGCTTTCTTT.

This chain connects TRBV15 to TRBJ1-6, with D hard to call. V lost 3 bases, J lost 7 bases, and 16 bases lay in between. The CDR3 extends over 16 amino acids. Germline V CDR1 and CDR2: LNHNV, YYDKDF (reference sequence). The CDR3 sequence is CATSSRRRATNSPLHF. Here the CDR3 DNA reads TGTGCCACCAGCAGTCGCCGGCGGGCGACCAATTCACCCCTCCACTTT.

The chain employs TRBV6-5 and TRBJ2-7, with 10 bases matching TRBD1. V was pared by 4 bases and J by 2 bases, with 2 bases of the junction left unmatched. This CDR3 region has 14 residues. Germline V gene data show CDR1 as MNHEY and CDR2 as SVGAGI. In nucleotides, the CDR3 is TGTGCCAGCAGTTCAGGACAGGGGGCCTACGAGCAGTACTTC. Translation: CASSSGQGAYEQYF.

This sequence joins TRBV5-1 and TRBJ2-1; a possible D gene is TRBD2 (5 bases). V dropped 0 bases and J dropped 8 bases, with 18 bases sitting between them. This CDR3 region has 16 residues. Germline V lookup: CDR1 SGHRS, CDR2 YFSETQ. The CDR3 is CASSLELGGIEDEQFF. DNA for the CDR3: TGCGCCAGCAGCTTGGAGTTAGGAGGAATCGAGGATGAGCAGTTCTTC.

V is TRBV6-6 and J is TRBJ2-4; weak D call: TRBD1 (6 bases). V shed 7 bases and J shed 7 bases, with 17 bases lying between them. The CDR3 covers 14 residues. The germline CDR1 and CDR2 sequences are MNHNY and SVGAGI (reference sequence). The CDR3 loop is CASTLGWGHNIQYF. CDR3 coding DNA: TGTGCCAGCACCCTTGGATGGGGACATAACATTCAGTACTTC.